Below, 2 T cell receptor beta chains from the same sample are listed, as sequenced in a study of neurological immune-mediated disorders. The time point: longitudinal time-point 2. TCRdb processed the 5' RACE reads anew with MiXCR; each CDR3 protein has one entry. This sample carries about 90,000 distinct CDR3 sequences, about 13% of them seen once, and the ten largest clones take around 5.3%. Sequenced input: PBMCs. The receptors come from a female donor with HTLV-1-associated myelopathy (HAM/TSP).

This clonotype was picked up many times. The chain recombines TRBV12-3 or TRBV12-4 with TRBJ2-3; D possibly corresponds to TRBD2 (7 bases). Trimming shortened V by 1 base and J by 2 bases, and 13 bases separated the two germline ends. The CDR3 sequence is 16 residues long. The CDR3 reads CASSLVAGAPTDTQYF. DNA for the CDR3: TGTGCCAGCAGTTTAGTTGCGGGGGCCCCCACAGATACGCAGTATTTT.

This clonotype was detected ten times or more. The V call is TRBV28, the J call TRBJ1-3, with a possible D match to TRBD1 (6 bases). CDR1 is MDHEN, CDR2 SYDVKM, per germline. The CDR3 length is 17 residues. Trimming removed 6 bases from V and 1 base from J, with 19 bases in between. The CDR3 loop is CASSPAGAFFSGNTIYF. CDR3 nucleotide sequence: TGTGCCAGCAGCCCGGCAGGGGCTTTCTTTTCTGGAAACACCATATATTTT.